This T cell receptor (beta chain) was sequenced for a study of cytomegalovirus exposure and HLA in healthy donors. The PCR employed 60 Vbeta primers together with 13 Jbeta primers. TCRdb's copy holds only in-frame clones and misses some; the assay was immunoSEQ multiplex PCR. The specimen's table records approximately 70,000 clones. Between the trimmed V and J ends, which lost 5 bases and 4 bases, there was a span of 7 bases. CDR1 is SEHNR, CDR2 FQNEAQ, per germline (reference sequence). CDR3 size: 12 residues. This clonotype was sampled from a woman aged 25 to 39 in good health and CMV-seronegative. The sequenced sample consisted of PBMCs. This chain uses TRBV7-9 with TRBJ2-3, with D maybe TRBD2 (5 bases). The CDR3 spells CASSRDSDTQYF. In DNA form, the CDR3 reads TGTGCCAGCAGCCGGGATTCAGATACGCAGTATTTT.